The TCR beta chain under discussion was sequenced for a study of identical twins. Overall study findings and caveats: Cord blood beta clonotypes present at high abundance carried fewer insertions; no such pattern appeared in memory repertoires.

A universal primer binding site was introduced by template switching. The final cDNA contained unique molecular identifiers. MiXCR, applied by TCRdb to the 5' RACE reads, yields one record per CDR3 protein. The sample records about 240,000 distinct CDR3 sequences, 10% to 13% being singletons. Of note for this clonotype: The antigen is not known.

Sequencing input: memory T cells sorted from blood. This clonotype was sampled from a middle-aged man in good health.

The CDR3 nucleotides are TGTGCCTGGAGGGCCCTAGACAGGGGTGACGAGCAGTACTTC. It is translated as CAWRALDRGDEQYF. V is TRBV30 and J is TRBJ2-7; 8 positions agree with TRBD1. Germline loops: CDR1 GTSNPN, CDR2 SVGIG (reference sequence). The CDR3 contains 14 residues. With V trimmed by 3 bases and J by 5 bases, 9 bases remained unmatched. Full variable domain (outside the CDR3, taken from reference TRBV30 and TRBJ2-7): SQTIHQWPATLVQPVGSPLSLECTVEGTSNPNLYWYRQAAGRGLQLLFYSVGIGQISSEVPQNLSASRPQDRQFILSSKKLLLSDSGFYLCAWRALDRGDEQYFGPGTRLTVT.